The clone carrying this T cell receptor (beta chain) was observed a handful of times. The method was immunoSEQ multiplex PCR; TCRdb's version includes in-frame clones alone and lacks a portion of them. The sample holds some 130,000 clones, around 87% seen once. The data originate from a study of T cell responses to AZD1222 COVID-19 vaccine. Germline V CDR1 and CDR2: SGDLS, YYNGEE. V lost 2 bases and J lost 1; bases outside the gene matches: 8. The CDR3 is made up of 16 amino acids. The source material was peripheral blood, sampled on day 0 of AZD1222 vaccination. The receptor comes from an adult in good health. This sequence joins TRBV9 and TRBJ2-5; TRBD2 matches at 7 bases. CDR3 region: CASSVTGSGGQETQYF. DNA for the CDR3: TGTGCCAGCAGCGTGACCGGATCGGGGGGCCAAGAGACCCAGTACTTC.